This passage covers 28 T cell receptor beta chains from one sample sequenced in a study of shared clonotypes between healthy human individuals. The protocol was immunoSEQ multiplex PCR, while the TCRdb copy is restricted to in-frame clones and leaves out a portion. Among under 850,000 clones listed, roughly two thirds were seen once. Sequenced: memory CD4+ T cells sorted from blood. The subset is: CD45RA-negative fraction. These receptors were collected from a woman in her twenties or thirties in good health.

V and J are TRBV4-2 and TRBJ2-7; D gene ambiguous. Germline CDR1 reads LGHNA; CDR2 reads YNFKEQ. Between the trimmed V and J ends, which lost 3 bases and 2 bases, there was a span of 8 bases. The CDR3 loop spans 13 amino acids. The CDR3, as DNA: TGTGCCAGCAGCCAGGGCGGAGCCTACGAGCAGTACTTC. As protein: CASSQGGAYEQYF.

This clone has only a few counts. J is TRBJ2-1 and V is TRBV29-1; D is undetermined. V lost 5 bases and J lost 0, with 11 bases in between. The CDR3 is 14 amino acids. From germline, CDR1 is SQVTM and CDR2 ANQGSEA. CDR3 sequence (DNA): TGCAGCGTTTCCCACTGGCGCTCCTACAATGAGCAGTTCTTC. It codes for CSVSHWRSYNEQFF.

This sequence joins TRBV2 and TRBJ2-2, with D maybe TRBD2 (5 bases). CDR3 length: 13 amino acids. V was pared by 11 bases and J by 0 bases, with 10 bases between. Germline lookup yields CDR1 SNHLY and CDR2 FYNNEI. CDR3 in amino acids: CAVAGSNTGELFF. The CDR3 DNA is TGTGCCGTCGCGGGCTCGAACACCGGGGAGCTGTTTTTT.

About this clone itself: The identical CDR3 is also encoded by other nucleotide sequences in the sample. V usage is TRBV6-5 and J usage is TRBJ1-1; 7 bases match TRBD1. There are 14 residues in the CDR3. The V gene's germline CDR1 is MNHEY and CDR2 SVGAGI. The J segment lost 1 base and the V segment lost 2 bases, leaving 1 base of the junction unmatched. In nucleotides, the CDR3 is TGTGCCAGCAGTTACAGGACAGGGAACACTGAAGCTTTCTTT. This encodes CASSYRTGNTEAFF.

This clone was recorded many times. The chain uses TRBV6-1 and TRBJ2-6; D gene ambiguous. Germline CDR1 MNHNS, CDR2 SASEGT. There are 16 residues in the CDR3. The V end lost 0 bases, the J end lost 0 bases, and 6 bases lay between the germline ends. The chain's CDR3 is CASSEAESSGANVLTF. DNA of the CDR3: TGTGCCAGCAGTGAAGCGGAGAGCTCTGGGGCCAACGTCCTGACTTTC.

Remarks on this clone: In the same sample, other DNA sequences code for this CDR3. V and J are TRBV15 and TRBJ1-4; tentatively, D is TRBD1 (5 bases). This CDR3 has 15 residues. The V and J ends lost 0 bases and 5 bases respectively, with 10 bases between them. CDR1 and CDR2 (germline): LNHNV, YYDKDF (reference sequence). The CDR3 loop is CATSRDFGGNEKLFF. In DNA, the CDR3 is TGTGCCACCAGCAGAGATTTCGGGGGAAATGAAAAACTGTTTTTT.

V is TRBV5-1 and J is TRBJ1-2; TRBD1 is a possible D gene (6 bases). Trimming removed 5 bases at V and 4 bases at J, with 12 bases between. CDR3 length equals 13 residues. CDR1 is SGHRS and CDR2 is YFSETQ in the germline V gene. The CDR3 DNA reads TGCGCCAGCAGTCCGGGACAAGGCTATGGCTACACCTTC. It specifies CASSPGQGYGYTF. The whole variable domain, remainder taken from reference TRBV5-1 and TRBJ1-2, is KAGVTQTPRYLIKTRGQQVTLSCSPISGHRSVSWYQQTPGQGLQFLFEYFSETQRNKGNFPGRFSGRQFSNSRSEMNVSTLELGDSALYLCASSPGQGYGYTFGSGTRLTVV.

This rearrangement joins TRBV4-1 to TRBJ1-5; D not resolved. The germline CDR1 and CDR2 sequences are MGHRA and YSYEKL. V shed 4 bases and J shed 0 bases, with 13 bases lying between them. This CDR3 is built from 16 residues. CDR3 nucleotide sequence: TGCGCCAGCAGCCCCAGGACGGCCGATAGCAATCAGCCCCAGCATTTT. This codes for CASSPRTADSNQPQHF.

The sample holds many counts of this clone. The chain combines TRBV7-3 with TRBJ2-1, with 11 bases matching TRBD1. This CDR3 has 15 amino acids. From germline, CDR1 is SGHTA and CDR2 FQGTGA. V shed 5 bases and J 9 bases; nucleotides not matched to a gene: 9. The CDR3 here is CASSPGTGGLTEQFF. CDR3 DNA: TGTGCCAGCAGCCCGGGGACAGGGGGACTCACTGAGCAGTTCTTC.

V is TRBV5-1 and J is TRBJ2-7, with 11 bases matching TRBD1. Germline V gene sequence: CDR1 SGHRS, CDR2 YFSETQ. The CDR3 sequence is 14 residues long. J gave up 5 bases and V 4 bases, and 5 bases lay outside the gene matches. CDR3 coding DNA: TGCGCCAGCAGCCCCGGGACAGGGGGACACGAGCAGTACTTC. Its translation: CASSPGTGGHEQYF.

The CDR3 loop is CASSFSLGNTIYF. CDR3 nucleotide sequence: TGTGCCAGCAGCTTCTCCCTCGGAAACACCATATATTTT. This chain connects TRBV7-2 to TRBJ1-3, with D unresolved. CDR1 and CDR2 from the germline V gene are SGHTA and FQGNSA. The V end lost 3 bases, the J end lost 4 bases, and 7 bases lay between the germline ends. The CDR3 length is 13 residues.

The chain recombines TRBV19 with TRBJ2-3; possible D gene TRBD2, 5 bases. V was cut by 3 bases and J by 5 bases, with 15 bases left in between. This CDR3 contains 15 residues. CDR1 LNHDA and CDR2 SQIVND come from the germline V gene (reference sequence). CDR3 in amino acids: CASSIVAGIGDTQYF. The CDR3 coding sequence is TGTGCCAGTAGTATCGTGGCGGGTATAGGAGATACGCAGTATTTT.

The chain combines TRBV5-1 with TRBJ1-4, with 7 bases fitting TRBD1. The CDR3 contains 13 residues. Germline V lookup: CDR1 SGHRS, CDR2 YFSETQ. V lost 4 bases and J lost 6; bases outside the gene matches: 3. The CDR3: CASSTGTDEKLFF. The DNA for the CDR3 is TGCGCCAGCAGCACCGGGACAGATGAAAAACTGTTTTTT.

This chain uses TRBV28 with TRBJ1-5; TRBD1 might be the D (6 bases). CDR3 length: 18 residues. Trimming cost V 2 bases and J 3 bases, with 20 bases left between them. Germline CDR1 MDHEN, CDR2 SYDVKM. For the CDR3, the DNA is TGTGCCAGCAGTTTACTCGCCTTTTCTGGGGGCCACAATCAGCCCCAGCATTTT. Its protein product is CASSLLAFSGGHNQPQHF.

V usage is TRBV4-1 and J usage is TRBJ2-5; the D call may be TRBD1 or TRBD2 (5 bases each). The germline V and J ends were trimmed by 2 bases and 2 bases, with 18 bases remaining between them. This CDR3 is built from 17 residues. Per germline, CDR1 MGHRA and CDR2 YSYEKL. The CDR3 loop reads CASSQLSIRDPQETQYF. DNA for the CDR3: TGCGCCAGCAGCCAACTCTCTATCCGGGACCCTCAAGAGACCCAGTACTTC.

CDR3 residues: CASAPDIASGNTIYF. The CDR3, as DNA: TGCGCCAGCGCTCCCGACATAGCCTCTGGAAACACCATATATTTT. The rearrangement joins TRBV5-1 to TRBJ1-3; D uncertain. The CDR3 has 15 amino acids. Germline-derived CDR1 and CDR2 are SGHRS and YFSETQ. V was pared by 7 bases and J by 0 bases, with 14 bases between.

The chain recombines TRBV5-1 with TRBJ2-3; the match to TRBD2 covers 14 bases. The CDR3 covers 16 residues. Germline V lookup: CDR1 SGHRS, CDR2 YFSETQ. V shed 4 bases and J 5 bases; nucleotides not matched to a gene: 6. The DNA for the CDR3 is TGCGCCAGCAGCGGGGGACTAGCGGGAGCAAAAGATACGCAGTATTTT. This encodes CASSGGLAGAKDTQYF.

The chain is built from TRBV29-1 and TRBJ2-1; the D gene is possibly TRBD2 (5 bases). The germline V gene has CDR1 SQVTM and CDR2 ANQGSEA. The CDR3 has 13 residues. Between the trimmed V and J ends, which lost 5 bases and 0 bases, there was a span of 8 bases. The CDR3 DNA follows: TGCAGCGTTAAGCGGTTCTCCTACAATGAGCAGTTCTTC. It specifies CSVKRFSYNEQFF.

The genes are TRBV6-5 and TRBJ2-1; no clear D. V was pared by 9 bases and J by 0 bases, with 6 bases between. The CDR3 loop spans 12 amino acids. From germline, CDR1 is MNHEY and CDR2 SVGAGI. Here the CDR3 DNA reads TGTGCCAGTCTTAGCTCCTACAATGAGCAGTTCTTC. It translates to CASLSSYNEQFF.

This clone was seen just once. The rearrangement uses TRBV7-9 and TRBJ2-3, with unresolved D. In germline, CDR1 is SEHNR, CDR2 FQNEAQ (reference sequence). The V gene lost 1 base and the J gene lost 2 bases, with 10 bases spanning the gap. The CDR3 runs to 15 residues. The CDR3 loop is CASSLVASPTDTQYF. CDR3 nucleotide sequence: TGTGCCAGCAGCTTAGTTGCCAGCCCCACAGATACGCAGTATTTT.

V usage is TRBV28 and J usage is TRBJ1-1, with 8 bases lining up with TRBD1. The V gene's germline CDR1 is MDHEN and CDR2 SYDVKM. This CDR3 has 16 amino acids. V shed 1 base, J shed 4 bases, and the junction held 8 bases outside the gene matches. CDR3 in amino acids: CASSLLQGALVTEAFF. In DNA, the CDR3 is TGTGCCAGCAGTTTATTGCAGGGGGCGCTGGTCACTGAAGCTTTCTTT.

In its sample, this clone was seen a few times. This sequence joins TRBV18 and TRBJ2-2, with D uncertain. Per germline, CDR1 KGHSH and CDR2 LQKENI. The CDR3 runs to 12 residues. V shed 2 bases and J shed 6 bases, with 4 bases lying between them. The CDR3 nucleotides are TGTGCCAGCTCACCAACCGCCGGGGAGCTGTTTTTT. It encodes CASSPTAGELFF.

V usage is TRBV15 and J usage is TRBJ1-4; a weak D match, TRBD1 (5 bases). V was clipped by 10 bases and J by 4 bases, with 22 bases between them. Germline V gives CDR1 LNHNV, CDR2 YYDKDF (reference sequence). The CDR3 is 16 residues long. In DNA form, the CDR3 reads TGTGCCAGCCAGATAGGGACGGGACGTGGTAATGAAAAACTGTTTTTT. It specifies CASQIGTGRGNEKLFF.

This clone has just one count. The CDR3 sequence: CASSQDLWTEAFF. The CDR3 bases are TGTGCCAGCAGCCAGGACCTTTGGACTGAAGCTTTCTTT. The V gene is TRBV14, the J gene TRBJ1-1, with D unclear. The CDR3 runs to 13 residues. The germline gives CDR1 SGHDN, CDR2 FVKESK. The ends were cut back, 3 bases at V and 5 bases at J, with 10 bases in the middle.

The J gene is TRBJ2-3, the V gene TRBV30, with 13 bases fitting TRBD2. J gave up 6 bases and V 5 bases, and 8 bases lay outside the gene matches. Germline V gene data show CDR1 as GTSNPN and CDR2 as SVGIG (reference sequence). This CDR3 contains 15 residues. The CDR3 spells CAWGGLAGIVDTQYF. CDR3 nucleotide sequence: TGTGCCTGGGGGGGACTAGCGGGAATTGTGGATACGCAGTATTTT.

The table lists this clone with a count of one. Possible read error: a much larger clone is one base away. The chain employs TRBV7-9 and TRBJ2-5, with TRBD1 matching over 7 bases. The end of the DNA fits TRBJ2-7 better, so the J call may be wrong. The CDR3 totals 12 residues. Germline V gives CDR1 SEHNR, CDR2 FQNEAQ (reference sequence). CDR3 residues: CASSSTGYEQYF. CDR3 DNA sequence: TGTGCCAGCAGCTCGACAGGGTACGAGCAGTACTTC.

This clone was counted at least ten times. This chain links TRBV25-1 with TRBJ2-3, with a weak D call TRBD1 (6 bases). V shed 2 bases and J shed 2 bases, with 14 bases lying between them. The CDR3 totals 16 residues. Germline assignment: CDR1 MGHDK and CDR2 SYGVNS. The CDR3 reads CASSEGGRGDTDTQYF. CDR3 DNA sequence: TGTGCCAGCAGTGAAGGGGGCAGGGGAGACACAGATACGCAGTATTTT.

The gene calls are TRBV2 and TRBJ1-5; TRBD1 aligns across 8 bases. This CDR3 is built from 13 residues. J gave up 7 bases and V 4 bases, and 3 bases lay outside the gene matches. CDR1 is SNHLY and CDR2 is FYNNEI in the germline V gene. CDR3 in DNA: TGTGCCAGCAGTGCAGGGGGCGAACAGCCCCAGCATTTT. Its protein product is CASSAGGEQPQHF.